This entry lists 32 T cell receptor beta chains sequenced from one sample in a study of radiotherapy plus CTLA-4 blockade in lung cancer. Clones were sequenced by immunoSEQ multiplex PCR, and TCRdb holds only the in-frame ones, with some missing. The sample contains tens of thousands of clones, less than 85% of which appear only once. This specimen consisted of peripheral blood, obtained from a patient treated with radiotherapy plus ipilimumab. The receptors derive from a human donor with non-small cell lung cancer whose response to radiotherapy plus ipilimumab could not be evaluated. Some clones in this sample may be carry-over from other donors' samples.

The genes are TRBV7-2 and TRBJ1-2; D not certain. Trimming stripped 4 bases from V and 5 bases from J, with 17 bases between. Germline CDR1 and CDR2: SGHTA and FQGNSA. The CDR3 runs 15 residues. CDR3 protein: CASSSGPDDIYGYTF. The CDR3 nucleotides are TGTGCCAGCAGCTCCGGCCCAGACGACATTTATGGCTACACCTTC. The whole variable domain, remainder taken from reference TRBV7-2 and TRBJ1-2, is GAGVSQSPSNKVTEKGKDVELRCDPISGHTALYWYRQSLGQGLEFLIYFQGNSAPDKSGLPSDRFSAERTGGSVSTLTIQRTQQEDSAVYLCASSSGPDDIYGYTFGSGTRLTVV.

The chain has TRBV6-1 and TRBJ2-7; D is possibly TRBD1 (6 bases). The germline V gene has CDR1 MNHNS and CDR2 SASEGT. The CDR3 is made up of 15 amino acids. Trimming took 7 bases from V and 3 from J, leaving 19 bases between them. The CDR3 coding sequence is TGTGCCAGCAATCGCCGCGACAGGTCGGACTACGAGCAGTACTTC. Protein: CASNRRDRSDYEQYF.

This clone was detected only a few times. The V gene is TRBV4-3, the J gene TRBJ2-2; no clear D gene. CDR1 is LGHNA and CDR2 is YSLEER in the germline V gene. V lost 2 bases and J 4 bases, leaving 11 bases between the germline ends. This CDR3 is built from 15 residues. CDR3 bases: TGCGCCAGCAGCCAAAGAATGTCAGGCACCGGGGAGCTGTTTTTT. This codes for CASSQRMSGTGELFF.

CDR3 residues: CASSWGQGAVNTEAFF. The DNA for the CDR3 is TGCGCCAGCAGCTGGGGACAGGGGGCTGTGAACACTGAAGCTTTCTTT. The rearrangement links TRBV5-1 to TRBJ1-1, with TRBD1 matching over 12 bases. The CDR3 is 16 residues long. CDR1 is SGHRS, CDR2 YFSETQ, per germline. The V segment lost 3 bases and the J segment 0 bases; nucleotides outside the gene matches: 3.

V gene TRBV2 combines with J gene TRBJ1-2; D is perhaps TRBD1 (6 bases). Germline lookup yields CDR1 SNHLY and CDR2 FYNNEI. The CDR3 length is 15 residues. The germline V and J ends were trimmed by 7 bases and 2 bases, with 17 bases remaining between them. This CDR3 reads CASISSGADNYGYTF. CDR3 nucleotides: TGTGCCAGCATTTCCTCAGGGGCGGACAACTATGGCTACACCTTC.

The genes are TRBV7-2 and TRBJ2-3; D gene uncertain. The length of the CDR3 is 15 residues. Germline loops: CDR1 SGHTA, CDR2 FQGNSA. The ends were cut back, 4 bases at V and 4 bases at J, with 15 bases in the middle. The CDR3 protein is CASSSSSTVSDTQYF. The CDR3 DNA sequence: TGTGCCAGCAGCTCTTCCTCGACTGTGTCAGATACGCAGTATTTT.

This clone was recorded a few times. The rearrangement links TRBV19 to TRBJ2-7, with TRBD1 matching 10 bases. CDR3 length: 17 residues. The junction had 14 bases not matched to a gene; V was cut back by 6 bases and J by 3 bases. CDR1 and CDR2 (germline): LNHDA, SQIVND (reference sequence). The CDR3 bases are TGTGCCAGTAGCGACGGGACAGGGGTGCCTTCGATCTACGAGCAGTACTTC. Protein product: CASSDGTGVPSIYEQYF.

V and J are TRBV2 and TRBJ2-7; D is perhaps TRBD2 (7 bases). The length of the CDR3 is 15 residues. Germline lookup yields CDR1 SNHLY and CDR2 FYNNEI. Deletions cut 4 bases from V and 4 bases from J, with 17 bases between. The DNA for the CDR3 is TGTGCCAGCAGTGTAGGGGGGGCGCTCCCTTACGAGCAGTACTTC. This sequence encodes CASSVGGALPYEQYF.

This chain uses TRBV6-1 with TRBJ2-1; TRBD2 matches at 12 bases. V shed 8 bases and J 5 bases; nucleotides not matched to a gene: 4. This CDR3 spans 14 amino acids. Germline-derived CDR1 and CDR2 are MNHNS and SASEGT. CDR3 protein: CASRTSGDHNEQFF. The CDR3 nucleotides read TGTGCCAGCCGGACTAGCGGGGACCACAATGAGCAGTTCTTC.

The chain's CDR3 is CASSLRGSNEKLFF. The CDR3 DNA sequence: TGTGCCAGCAGCCTCCGGGGATCTAATGAAAAACTGTTTTTT. The chain links TRBV4-2 to TRBJ1-4; no clear D gene. The length of the CDR3 is 14 residues. Germline values: CDR1 LGHNA, CDR2 YNFKEQ. V was trimmed by 4 bases and J by 3 bases, leaving 9 bases between them.

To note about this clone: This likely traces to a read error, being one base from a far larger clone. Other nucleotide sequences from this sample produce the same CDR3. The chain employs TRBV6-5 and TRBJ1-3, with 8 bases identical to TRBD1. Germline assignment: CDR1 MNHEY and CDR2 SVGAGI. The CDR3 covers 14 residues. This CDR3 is CATDRTGNGNTIYF. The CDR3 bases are TGTGCCACCGATAGGACAGGGAACGGAAACACCATCTATTTT.

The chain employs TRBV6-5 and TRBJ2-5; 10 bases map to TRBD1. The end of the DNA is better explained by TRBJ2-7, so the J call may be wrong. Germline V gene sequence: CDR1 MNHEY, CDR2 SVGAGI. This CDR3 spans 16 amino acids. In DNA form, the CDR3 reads TGTGCCAGCAGTTATTGGGGCCGGGACAGGGGTTACGAGCAGTACTTC. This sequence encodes CASSYWGRDRGYEQYF.

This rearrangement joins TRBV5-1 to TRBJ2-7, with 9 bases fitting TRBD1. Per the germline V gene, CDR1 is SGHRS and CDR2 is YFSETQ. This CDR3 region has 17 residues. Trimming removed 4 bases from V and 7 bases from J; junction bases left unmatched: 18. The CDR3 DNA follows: TGCGCCAGCAGCCCCCTACCCCCGGGACAGGGACCCATAGAGCAGTACTTC. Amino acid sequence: CASSPLPPGQGPIEQYF.

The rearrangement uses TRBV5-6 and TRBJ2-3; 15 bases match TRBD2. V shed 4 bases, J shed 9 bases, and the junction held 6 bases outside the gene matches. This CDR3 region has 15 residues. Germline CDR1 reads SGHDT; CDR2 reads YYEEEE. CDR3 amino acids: CASSPGLAGGWTQYF. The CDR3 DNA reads TGTGCCAGCAGCCCGGGACTAGCGGGGGGATGGACGCAGTATTTT.

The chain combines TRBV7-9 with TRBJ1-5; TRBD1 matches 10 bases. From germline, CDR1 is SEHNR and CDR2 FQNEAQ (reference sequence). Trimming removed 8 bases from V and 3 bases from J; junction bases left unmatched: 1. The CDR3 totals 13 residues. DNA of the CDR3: TGTGCCAGCGGGACAGGGGACAATCAGCCCCAGCATTTT. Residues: CASGTGDNQPQHF.

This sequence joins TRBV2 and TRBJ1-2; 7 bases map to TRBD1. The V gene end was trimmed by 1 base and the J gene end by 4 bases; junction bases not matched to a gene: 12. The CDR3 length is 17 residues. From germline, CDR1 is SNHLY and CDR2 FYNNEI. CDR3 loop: CASSEEAGGGRVYGYTF. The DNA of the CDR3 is TGTGCCAGCAGTGAAGAGGCTGGAGGGGGCAGGGTCTATGGCTACACCTTC.

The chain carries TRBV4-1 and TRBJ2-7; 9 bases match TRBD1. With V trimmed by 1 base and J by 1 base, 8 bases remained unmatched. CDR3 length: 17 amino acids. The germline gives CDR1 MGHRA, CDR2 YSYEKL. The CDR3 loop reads CASSQGVGTGISYEQYF. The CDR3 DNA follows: TGCGCCAGCAGCCAAGGTGTCGGGACAGGGATTTCCTACGAGCAGTACTTC.

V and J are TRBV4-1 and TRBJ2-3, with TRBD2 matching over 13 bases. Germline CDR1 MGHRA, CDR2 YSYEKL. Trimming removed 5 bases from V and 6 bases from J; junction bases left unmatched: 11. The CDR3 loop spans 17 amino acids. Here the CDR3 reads CASSYLLLAGGQDTQYF. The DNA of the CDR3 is TGCGCCAGCAGCTACCTATTACTAGCGGGGGGGCAGGATACGCAGTATTTT.

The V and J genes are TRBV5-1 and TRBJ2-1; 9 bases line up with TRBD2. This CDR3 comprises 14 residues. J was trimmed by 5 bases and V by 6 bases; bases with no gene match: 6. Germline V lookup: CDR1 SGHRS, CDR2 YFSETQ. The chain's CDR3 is CASIASGEHNEQFF. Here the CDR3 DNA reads TGCGCCAGCATAGCTAGCGGGGAACACAATGAGCAGTTCTTC.

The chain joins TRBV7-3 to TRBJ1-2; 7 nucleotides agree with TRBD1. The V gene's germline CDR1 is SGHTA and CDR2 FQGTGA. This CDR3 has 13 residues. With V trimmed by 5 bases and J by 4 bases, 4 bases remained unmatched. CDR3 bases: TGTGCCAGCAGCCCGGGACAGAGCTATGGCTACACCTTC. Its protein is CASSPGQSYGYTF.

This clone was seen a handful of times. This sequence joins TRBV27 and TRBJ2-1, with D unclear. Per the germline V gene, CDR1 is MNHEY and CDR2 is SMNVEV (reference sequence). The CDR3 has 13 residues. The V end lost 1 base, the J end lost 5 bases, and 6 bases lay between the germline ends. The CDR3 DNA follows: TGTGCCAGCAGTTTATATCCTGACAATGAGCAGTTCTTC. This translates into CASSLYPDNEQFF.

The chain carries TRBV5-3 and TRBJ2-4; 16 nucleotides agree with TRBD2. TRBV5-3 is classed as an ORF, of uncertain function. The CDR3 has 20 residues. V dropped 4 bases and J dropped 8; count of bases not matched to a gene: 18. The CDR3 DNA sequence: TGTGCCAGAAGCGCCCTTGTTTCTGGGACTAGCGGGGGGGCCCAAGACATTCAGTACTTC. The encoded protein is CARSALVSGTSGGAQDIQYF.

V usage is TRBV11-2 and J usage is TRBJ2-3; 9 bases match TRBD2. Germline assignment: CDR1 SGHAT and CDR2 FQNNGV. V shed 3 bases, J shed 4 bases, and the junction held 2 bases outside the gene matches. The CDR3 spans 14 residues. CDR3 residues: CASSFAGGSDTQYF. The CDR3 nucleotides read TGTGCCAGCAGCTTTGCGGGGGGGTCAGATACGCAGTATTTT.

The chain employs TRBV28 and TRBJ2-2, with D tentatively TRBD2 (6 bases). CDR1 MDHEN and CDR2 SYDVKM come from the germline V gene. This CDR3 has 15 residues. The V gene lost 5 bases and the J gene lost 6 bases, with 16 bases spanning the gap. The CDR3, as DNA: TGTGCCAGCAGTCTCCTTCGCGGGGCCCCCGGGGAGCTGTTTTTT. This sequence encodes CASSLLRGAPGELFF.

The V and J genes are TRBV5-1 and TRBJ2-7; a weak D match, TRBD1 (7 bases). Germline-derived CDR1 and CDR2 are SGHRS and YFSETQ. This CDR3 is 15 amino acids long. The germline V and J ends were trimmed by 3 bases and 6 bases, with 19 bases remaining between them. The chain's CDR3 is CASSSVTGEVLEQYF. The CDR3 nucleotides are TGCGCCAGCAGCTCGGTCACAGGGGAGGTTCTCGAGCAGTACTTC.

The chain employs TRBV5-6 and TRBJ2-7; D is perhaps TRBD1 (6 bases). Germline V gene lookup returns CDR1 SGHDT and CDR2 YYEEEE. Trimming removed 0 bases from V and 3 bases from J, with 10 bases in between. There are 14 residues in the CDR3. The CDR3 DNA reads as TGTGCCAGCAGCTTGGGACAGGTTCTCTACGAGCAGTACTTC. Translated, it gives CASSLGQVLYEQYF.

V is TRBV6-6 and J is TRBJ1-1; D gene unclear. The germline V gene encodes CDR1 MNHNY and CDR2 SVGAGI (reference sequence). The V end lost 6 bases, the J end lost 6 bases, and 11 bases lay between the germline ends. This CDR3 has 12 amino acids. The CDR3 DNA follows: TGTGCCAGCAGCCCGACACGCGCTGAAGCTTTCTTT. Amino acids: CASSPTRAEAFF.

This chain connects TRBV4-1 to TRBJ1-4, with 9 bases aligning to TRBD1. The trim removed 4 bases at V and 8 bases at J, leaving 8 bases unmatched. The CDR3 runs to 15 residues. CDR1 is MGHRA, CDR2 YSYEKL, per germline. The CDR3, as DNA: TGCGCCAGCAGCCGCGCCGGGACAGGGAACGAAAAACTGTTTTTT. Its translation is CASSRAGTGNEKLFF.

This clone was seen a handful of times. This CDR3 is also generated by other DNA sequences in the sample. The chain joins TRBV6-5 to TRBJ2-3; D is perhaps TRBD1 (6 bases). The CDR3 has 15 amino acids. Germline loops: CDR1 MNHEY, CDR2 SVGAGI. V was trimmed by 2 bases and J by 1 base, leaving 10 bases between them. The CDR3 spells CASSYQGLGTDTQYF. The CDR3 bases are TGTGCCAGCAGTTACCAGGGGTTGGGCACAGATACGCAGTATTTT.

CDR3 in amino acids: CASSLDRFQETQYF. As DNA, the CDR3 is TGCGCCAGCAGCTTGGACAGGTTTCAAGAGACCCAGTACTTC. The genes are TRBV5-1 and TRBJ2-5; perhaps TRBD1 as D (5 bases). V was clipped by 0 bases and J by 2 bases, with 8 bases between them. The CDR3 length is 14 residues. Germline CDR1 reads SGHRS; CDR2 reads YFSETQ.

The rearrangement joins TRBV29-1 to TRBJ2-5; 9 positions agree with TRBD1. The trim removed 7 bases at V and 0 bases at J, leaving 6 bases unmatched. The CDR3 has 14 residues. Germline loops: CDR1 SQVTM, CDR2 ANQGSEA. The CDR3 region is CSADGQGYQETQYF. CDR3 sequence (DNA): TGCAGCGCCGACGGACAGGGGTACCAAGAGACCCAGTACTTC. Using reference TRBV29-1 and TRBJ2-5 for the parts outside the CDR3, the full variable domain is SAVISQKPSRDICQRGTSLTIQCQVDSQVTMMFWYRQQPGQSLTLIATANQGSEATYESGFVIDKFPISRPNLTFSTLTVSNMSPEDSSIYLCSADGQGYQETQYFGPGTRLLVL.

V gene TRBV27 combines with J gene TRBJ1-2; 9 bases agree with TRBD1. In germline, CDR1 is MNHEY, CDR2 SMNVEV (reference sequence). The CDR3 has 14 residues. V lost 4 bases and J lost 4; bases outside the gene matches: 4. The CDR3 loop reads CASSSGQGIYGYTF. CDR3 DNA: TGTGCCAGCAGTTCAGGACAGGGGATCTATGGCTACACCTTC.